This is a list of T cell receptor beta chains from one sample in a study of blood T cell repertoires in COVID-19. This table comes from immunoSEQ multiplex PCR, and its TCRdb copy is limited to in-frame clones, with some not included. Of 310,000 or so clones in the sample, around 85% are singletons; the top ten hold 2.1%. The sequenced material came from peripheral blood. Source of these receptors: a woman in her twenties or thirties who had recovered from COVID-19. Each CDR3 is given with its conserved first and last residue. Fields, in order: D gene, V gene, J gene, clone size, CDR3 protein, CDR3 DNA. A D gene is named only where the DNA matches it firmly. Clone size is given for some rows only: seen once, a few or many times, or a class if the clone is expanded.

TRBD1	TRBV12-3/TRBV12-4	TRBJ1-5	NA	CASWTGGVQPQHF	TGTGCCAGCTGGACAGGGGGTGTTCAGCCCCAGCATTTT
TRBD1	TRBV19	TRBJ2-7	few	CASSQGTEYEQYF	TGTGCCAGTAGCCAAGGGACAGAGTACGAGCAGTACTTC
NA	TRBV12-3/TRBV12-4	TRBJ1-5	NA	CASSLSVNQPQHF	TGTGCCAGCAGTTTGTCCGTAAATCAGCCCCAGCATTTT
NA	TRBV29-1	TRBJ2-7	NA	CSVLQGNEQYF	TGCAGCGTTCTTCAGGGGAACGAGCAGTACTTC
NA	TRBV10-3	TRBJ2-7	NA	CAISESRGTYEQYF	TGTGCCATCAGTGAGAGTCGCGGCACCTACGAGCAGTACTTC
TRBD1	TRBV5-6	TRBJ1-1	NA	CASSFATGGWSTEAFF	TGTGCCAGCAGCTTTGCGACAGGGGGGTGGAGCACTGAAGCTTTCTTT
NA	TRBV2	TRBJ1-4	NA	CASTERGPTNEKLFF	TGTGCCAGCACAGAGAGAGGGCCAACTAATGAAAAACTGTTTTTT
TRBD1	TRBV3-1/TRBV3-2	TRBJ2-7	NA	CASSRDRRSSYEQYF	TGTGCCAGCAGCCGGGACAGGCGCAGCTCCTACGAGCAGTACTTC
TRBD2	TRBV11-3	TRBJ2-1	NA	CASSWTSGNFNEQFF	TGTGCCAGCAGCTGGACTAGCGGAAATTTCAATGAGCAGTTCTTC
TRBD1	TRBV5-5	TRBJ1-2	NA	CASSRQGRDGYTF	TGTGCCAGCAGCAGACAGGGTAGAGATGGCTACACCTTC
TRBD2	TRBV20-1	TRBJ2-5	NA	CSASPHTGTSGAETQYF	TGCAGTGCTAGTCCTCATACCGGGACTAGCGGGGCGGAGACCCAGTACTTC
NA	TRBV11-2	TRBJ2-3	NA	CASSFGLAPDTQYF	TGTGCCAGCAGCTTCGGCCTAGCTCCAGATACGCAGTATTTT
TRBD1	TRBV5-5	TRBJ2-3	few	CASSPTGVTQYF	TGTGCCAGCAGCCCCACAGGGGTTACGCAGTATTTT
NA	TRBV19	TRBJ1-1	NA	CASSRFRGRDTEAFF	TGTGCCAGTAGTAGGTTTAGGGGGAGGGACACTGAAGCTTTCTTT
NA	TRBV7-8	TRBJ1-5	NA	CASSLASGNQPQHF	TGTGCCAGCAGCTTAGCGTCAGGGAATCAGCCCCAGCATTTT
NA	TRBV10-3	TRBJ1-5	once	CAISDGGYSNQPQHF	TGTGCCATCAGCGACGGGGGTTATAGCAATCAGCCCCAGCATTTT
TRBD1	TRBV5-6	TRBJ2-7	NA	CASSSDRGPYEQYF	TGTGCCAGCAGTTCGGACAGGGGACCCTACGAGCAGTACTTC
NA	TRBV28	TRBJ2-7	NA	CASRGGIGPYEQYF	TGTGCCAGCAGGGGGGGAATAGGGCCCTACGAGCAGTACTTC
NA	TRBV6-5	TRBJ1-1	NA	CASSYLQGFTEAFF	TGTGCCAGCAGTTATTTACAGGGCTTCACTGAAGCTTTCTTT
NA	TRBV19	TRBJ2-1	NA	CASSIREGRRTGDEQFF	TGTGCCAGTAGTATAAGGGAAGGACGGAGGACTGGGGATGAGCAGTTCTTC
NA	TRBV6-5	TRBJ1-4	NA	CASSYSILQSGQLFF	TGTGCCAGCAGTTACTCGATCCTCCAGAGCGGGCAACTGTTTTTT
NA	TRBV27	TRBJ1-5	NA	CASSLIGDNQPQHF	TGTGCCAGCAGTTTAATCGGGGATAATCAGCCCCAGCATTTT
TRBD1	TRBV27	TRBJ1-2	NA	CASLGYRGGNYGYTF	TGTGCCAGCCTTGGATACAGGGGAGGCAACTATGGCTACACCTTC
TRBD2	TRBV15	TRBJ2-1	NA	CATSRASGSSYNEQFF	TGTGCCACCAGCAGAGCTAGCGGGAGTTCCTACAATGAGCAGTTCTTC
NA	TRBV2	TRBJ1-1	NA	CASCPQRDTEAFF	TGTGCCAGCTGCCCTCAGAGGGACACTGAAGCTTTCTTT
NA	TRBV20-1	TRBJ2-7	NA	CSAGHEQYF	TGCAGTGCTGGGCACGAGCAGTACTTC
TRBD1	TRBV7-3	TRBJ2-1	once	CASSLTGGYNEQFF	TGTGCCAGCAGCTTGACAGGGGGGTACAATGAGCAGTTCTTC
NA	TRBV7-7	TRBJ1-3	NA	CASSLDNRAGNTIYF	TGTGCTAGCAGCTTAGATAACAGAGCTGGAAACACCATATATTTT
TRBD1	TRBV2	TRBJ2-2	few	CASSEQGAHTGELFF	TGTGCCAGCAGTGAACAGGGGGCGCACACCGGGGAGCTGTTTTTT